What follows describes a single T cell receptor beta chain. The antigen remains unidentified. This record belongs to a study of high-grade serous ovarian cancer treatment subgroups. Whole-study findings and limits: TCR relatedness rose with neoantigen level and trended with mutation load. Without spatial data, bulk sequencing limits insight into HGSC tumor diversity. The analyses considered CDR3 and ignored CDR1 and CDR2. Same-patient tumor repertoires overlapped at about 0.1 to 0.8; different patients barely overlapped.

Data came from immunoSEQ multiplex PCR; TCRdb stores just in-frame clones and leaves some out. The sample has over a thousand clones; roughly two thirds are singletons. The germline V gene encodes CDR1 MNHEY and CDR2 SVGAGI. The CDR3 contains 14 residues. Trimming cost V 7 bases and J 0 bases; bases outside gene matches: 5. Tumor samples were obtained before definitive surgery or chemotherapy. The sequence was obtained from a human donor with high-grade serous ovarian cancer. The sample taken for sequencing was tumor tissue. The rearrangement links TRBV6-5 to TRBJ2-7, with 8 bases matching TRBD1. CDR3 sequence reads: CASNRGSSSYEQYF. CDR3 DNA sequence: TGTGCCAGCAACAGGGGGTCGAGCTCCTACGAGCAGTACTTC.